These 25 T cell receptor beta chains share one sample of origin, sequenced in a study of cytomegalovirus exposure and HLA in healthy donors. A multiplex PCR was run with 60 Vbeta primers and 13 Jbeta primers. Assay: immunoSEQ multiplex PCR; the TCRdb copy retains only in-frame clones and omits some. The sample includes about 67,000 clones, roughly 77% of them seen just once. The material sequenced was PBMCs. The receptor set was obtained from a woman in her twenties or thirties in good health and CMV-seronegative.

The chain is built from TRBV5-8 and TRBJ2-7, with a possible D match to TRBD1 (6 bases). Deletions cut 1 base from V and 2 bases from J, with 10 bases between. This CDR3 region has 14 residues. The germline V gene has CDR1 SGHTS and CDR2 YDEGEE. Here the CDR3 DNA reads TGTGCCAGCAGCTTGTTGGACAGAGCCTACGAGCAGTACTTC. Translated, it gives CASSLLDRAYEQYF.

The chain links TRBV13 to TRBJ1-1, with D possibly matching TRBD1 (6 bases). V was clipped by 0 bases and J by 7 bases, with 6 bases between them. The germline V gene has CDR1 PRHDT and CDR2 FYEKMQ (reference sequence). The CDR3 extends over 12 amino acids. The CDR3 DNA follows: TGTGCCAGCAGCTTAGGGGACAGTGAAGCTTTCTTT. Protein product: CASSLGDSEAFF.

The CDR3 nucleotides read TGTGCCAGCAGTCCCACAACTTCCTGGGGGGAAGAGCAGTACTTC. This translates into CASSPTTSWGEEQYF. V gene TRBV6-5 combines with J gene TRBJ2-7, with D perhaps TRBD2 (6 bases). From germline, CDR1 is MNHEY and CDR2 SVGAGI. CDR3 length equals 15 residues. V shed 5 bases and J shed 7 bases, with 21 bases lying between them.

The chain combines TRBV6-7 with TRBJ2-5; D is uncertain. TRBV6-7 is an open reading frame whose function is uncertain. The CDR3 totals 15 residues. V was shortened by 4 bases and J by 5 bases, with 17 bases between the two germline ends. CDR3 sequence: CASSFPLNWRETQYF. The DNA of the CDR3 is TGTGCCAGCAGTTTCCCTCTTAACTGGCGGGAGACCCAGTACTTC.

The rearrangement links TRBV7-2 to TRBJ1-5, with D perhaps TRBD1 (6 bases). Germline values: CDR1 SGHTA, CDR2 FQGNSA. V was clipped by 5 bases and J by 0 bases, with 17 bases between them. This CDR3 contains 17 residues. In DNA form, the CDR3 reads TGTGCCAGCAGCCCAAAATTGGGACACTTTAGCAATCAGCCCCAGCATTTT. As protein: CASSPKLGHFSNQPQHF.

This CDR3 reads CASSLDSRLRYEQYF. The CDR3 region has the DNA TGTGCCAGCAGCTTAGATTCGAGACTAAGATACGAGCAGTACTTC. This rearrangement joins TRBV7-2 to TRBJ2-7; TRBD2 is a possible D gene (5 bases). CDR1 and CDR2 (germline): SGHTA, FQGNSA. V lost 1 base, J lost 4 bases, and 14 bases lay in between. The CDR3 has 15 residues.

The chain uses TRBV5-1 and TRBJ1-5; D unclear. The V gene's germline CDR1 is SGHRS and CDR2 YFSETQ. Trimming shortened V by 4 bases and J by 6 bases, and 14 bases separated the two germline ends. There are 14 residues in the CDR3. In DNA form, the CDR3 reads TGCGCCAGCAGCCCAAATCCTGCAGGTCAGCCCCAGCATTTT. Its protein is CASSPNPAGQPQHF.

The chain carries TRBV5-1 and TRBJ1-2, with a possible D match to TRBD1 (6 bases). The germline gives CDR1 SGHRS, CDR2 YFSETQ. There are 13 residues in the CDR3. V shed 0 bases and J shed 5 bases, with 8 bases lying between them. The CDR3 reads CASSLDRAYGYTF. The CDR3 DNA follows: TGCGCCAGCAGCTTGGACAGGGCGTATGGCTACACCTTC.

This clone was seen only once. The chain joins TRBV5-1 to TRBJ2-7, with TRBD1 matching over 7 bases. The trim removed 4 bases at V and 3 bases at J, leaving 7 bases unmatched. Germline CDR1 reads SGHRS; CDR2 reads YFSETQ. The CDR3 has 14 amino acids. CDR3 nucleotide sequence: TGCGCCAGCAGCCTGACAGGGACAATCTACGAGCAGTACTTC. It translates to CASSLTGTIYEQYF. The full variable domain, its missing parts supplied by reference TRBV5-1 and TRBJ2-7, is KAGVTQTPRYLIKTRGQQVTLSCSPISGHRSVSWYQQTPGQGLQFLFEYFSETQRNKGNFPGRFSGRQFSNSRSEMNVSTLELGDSALYLCASSLTGTIYEQYFGPGTRLTVT.

The genes are TRBV6-1 and TRBJ2-7; D gene uncertain. The CDR3 spans 10 residues. The germline V and J ends were trimmed by 8 bases and 3 bases, with 5 bases remaining between them. In germline, CDR1 is MNHNS, CDR2 SASEGT. CDR3 sequence reads: CASRSYEQYF. The DNA for the CDR3 is TGTGCCAGCCGCAGCTACGAGCAGTACTTC.

The rearrangement links TRBV7-8 to TRBJ1-5, with a weak D call TRBD1 (6 bases). The CDR3 totals 17 residues. Trimming removed 0 bases at V and 0 bases at J, with 12 bases between. Germline assignment: CDR1 SGHVS and CDR2 FQNEAQ. The CDR3 region is CASSLAPQGNSNQPQHF. CDR3 sequence (DNA): TGTGCCAGCAGCTTAGCCCCTCAGGGGAATAGCAATCAGCCCCAGCATTTT.

The rearrangement links TRBV6-1 to TRBJ1-5, with 10 nucleotides matching TRBD1. The J segment lost 2 bases and the V segment lost 7 bases, leaving 5 bases of the junction unmatched. Germline CDR1 reads MNHNS; CDR2 reads SASEGT. The CDR3 runs 15 residues. CDR3 amino acids: CASNSGTGGNQPQHF. The CDR3 region has the DNA TGTGCCAGCAATTCCGGGACAGGGGGCAATCAGCCCCAGCATTTT.

V is TRBV4-1 and J is TRBJ1-6; a possible D gene is TRBD1 (5 bases). The germline gives CDR1 MGHRA, CDR2 YSYEKL. The CDR3 is made up of 15 amino acids. Trimming cost V 6 bases and J 2 bases, with 11 bases left between them. The CDR3 loop reads CASRPTVTYNSPLHF. CDR3 DNA: TGCGCCAGCAGACCGACAGTTACCTATAATTCACCCCTCCACTTT.

This rearrangement joins TRBV11-2 to TRBJ2-5; perhaps TRBD1 as D (5 bases). The germline CDR1 and CDR2 sequences are SGHAT and FQNNGV. With 4 bases removed from V and 1 base from J, the gap between germline ends came to 16 bases. The CDR3 loop spans 16 amino acids. The CDR3 here is CASSSRVNAPQETQYF. CDR3 DNA: TGTGCCAGCAGCTCCAGGGTGAACGCCCCCCAAGAGACCCAGTACTTC.

The chain joins TRBV13 to TRBJ1-6; TRBD1 might be the D (6 bases). The germline CDR1 and CDR2 sequences are PRHDT and FYEKMQ (reference sequence). The CDR3 contains 15 residues. V lost 5 bases, J lost 6 bases, and 14 bases lay in between. This CDR3 reads CASSPRGGGNSPLHF. CDR3 DNA: TGTGCCAGCAGCCCTAGGGGGGGAGGTAATTCACCCCTCCACTTT. Full variable domain (outside the CDR3, taken from reference TRBV13 and TRBJ1-6): AAGVIQSPRHLIKEKRETATLKCYPIPRHDTVYWYQQGPGQDPQFLISFYEKMQSDKGSIPDRFSAQQFSDYHSELNMSSLELGDSALYFCASSPRGGGNSPLHFGNGTRLTVT.

This rearrangement joins TRBV2 to TRBJ2-5; 9 bases are a match to TRBD2. The CDR3 extends over 15 amino acids. V was clipped by 11 bases and J by 1 base; unmatched bases: 11. Germline V gene data show CDR1 as SNHLY and CDR2 as FYNNEI. The CDR3 reads CAAGGRERPQETQYF. The CDR3 DNA follows: TGTGCCGCGGGGGGGCGGGAGAGGCCCCAAGAGACCCAGTACTTC.

The gene calls are TRBV15 and TRBJ2-5; possibly TRBD2 for D (5 bases). Trimming took 4 bases from V and 5 from J, leaving 11 bases between them. CDR3 length: 13 amino acids. Germline V gene lookup returns CDR1 LNHNV and CDR2 YYDKDF (reference sequence). CDR3 in DNA: TGTGCCACCAGCAAGGACTTTCTCGAGACCCAGTACTTC. It encodes CATSKDFLETQYF. Variable domain in full (rest from reference TRBV15 and TRBJ2-5): DAMVIQNPRYQVTQFGKPVTLSCSQTLNHNVMYWYQQKSSQAPKLLFHYYDKDFNNEADTPDNFQSRRPNTSFCFLDIRSPGLGDTAMYLCATSKDFLETQYFGPGTRLLVL.

The chain couples TRBV5-1 to TRBJ1-2, with TRBD1 matching 8 bases. Trimming took 3 bases from V and 8 from J; bases not matched to a gene: 15. The CDR3 consists of 16 residues. The germline CDR1 and CDR2 sequences are SGHRS and YFSETQ. As DNA, the CDR3 is TGCGCCAGCAGCTCCTCTAGGGCCGACAGGGGTGGAGGCTACACCTTC. Its protein product is CASSSSRADRGGGYTF.

This clone was recorded once. This chain joins TRBV29-1 and TRBJ1-2, with TRBD1 matching over 9 bases. The CDR3 has 13 residues. In germline, CDR1 is SQVTM, CDR2 ANQGSEA. V shed 3 bases, J shed 4 bases, and the junction held 3 bases outside the gene matches. Written as DNA, the CDR3 is TGCAGCGTTGACACAGGGGGCGTCTATGGCTACACCTTC. As protein: CSVDTGGVYGYTF.

The chain has TRBV13 and TRBJ2-1, with D unresolved. V was shortened by 2 bases and J by 9 bases, with 8 bases between the two germline ends. The CDR3 runs to 12 residues. Germline V lookup: CDR1 PRHDT, CDR2 FYEKMQ (reference sequence). The CDR3 DNA reads TGTGCCAGCAGCTTACTGAGCGCTGAGCAGTTCTTC. This sequence encodes CASSLLSAEQFF.

The genes are TRBV21-1 and TRBJ1-4; the table calls TRBD1, which could not be checked here. TRBV21-1 is classified as a pseudogene. This CDR3 contains 13 residues. The CDR3 region has the DNA TGTGCCAGCATCCAAAGGGGGCTGGAAAAACTGTTTTTT. This gives the protein CASIQRGLEKLFF.

The chain carries TRBV27 and TRBJ1-1; 7 bases line up with TRBD1. Germline values: CDR1 MNHEY, CDR2 SMNVEV (reference sequence). Losses at the gene ends were 4 bases for V and 13 bases for J; bases not matched to a gene: 6. This CDR3 has 11 residues. The CDR3 DNA reads TGTGCCAGCAGTTCACAGGGGCGGGTTTTCTTT. Residues: CASSSQGRVFF.

This clone qualifies as large. The CDR3 reads CASSEGTGDWSEQYF. In DNA form, the CDR3 reads TGTGCCAGCAGTGAAGGAACAGGGGATTGGAGCGAGCAGTACTTC. The rearrangement uses TRBV6-1 and TRBJ2-7, with 7 positions matching TRBD1. This CDR3 contains 15 residues. J was trimmed by 6 bases and V by 1 base; bases with no gene match: 9. Germline loops: CDR1 MNHNS, CDR2 SASEGT.

The sample holds many counts of this clone. The chain carries TRBV11-3 and TRBJ2-3, with 10 bases lining up with TRBD2. Germline trimming cut 5 bases from V and 3 bases from J; bases unmatched to any gene: 5. The CDR3 extends over 15 amino acids. The germline V gene has CDR1 SGHNT and CDR2 YENEEA. The chain's CDR3 is CASSLTSGMTDTQYF. For the CDR3, the DNA is TGTGCCAGCAGCCTCACTAGCGGGATGACAGATACGCAGTATTTT.

The chain combines TRBV25-1 with TRBJ2-5; 9 bases are a match to TRBD1. The CDR3 sequence is 14 residues long. V lost 3 bases, J lost 5 bases, and 4 bases stayed unmatched. The germline CDR1 and CDR2 sequences are MGHDK and SYGVNS. CDR3 sequence: CASSDGQGSETQYF. CDR3 nucleotides: TGTGCCAGCAGTGACGGACAGGGGTCGGAGACCCAGTACTTC.